This TCR beta chain was retrieved from a study of CD8 T cells in Susac syndrome. Negative isolation was applied to CD8+ and CD4+ T cells, and FACS enrichment was applied to TEMRA cells. Random hexamers primed reverse transcription of about 0.45 to 1 ug RNA. The authors amplified TCR beta CDR3 across 54 Vbeta and 13 Jbeta using immunoSEQ multiplex PCR. From the immunoSEQ multiplex PCR reads, TCRdb called clonotypes with MiXCR, one entry per CDR3 protein. The sample shows over 300,000 distinct CDR3 sequences, 92% of them seen only once. The CDR3 loop spans 16 amino acids. The germline V gene has CDR1 LGHDT and CDR2 YNNKEL (reference sequence). The V and J ends lost 0 bases and 3 bases respectively, with 14 bases between them.

The sample consisted of CD4+ T cells from PBMCs. The sequence was obtained from a human donor with multiple sclerosis. The chain carries TRBV3-1 and TRBJ1-1; the D is unclear. The CDR3 is CASSQDMEDGHTEAFF. DNA of the CDR3: TGTGCCAGCAGCCAAGATATGGAGGACGGACACACTGAAGCTTTCTTT.